Listed below are T cell receptor beta chains from one sample, sequenced in a study of cytomegalovirus exposure and HLA in healthy donors. Using immunoSEQ multiplex PCR, the repertoire was profiled, and TCRdb retains in-frame clones only, with some absent. This table has 100,000 to 150,000 clones, about 74% appearing once. Sequencing was done on a sample of PBMCs. These receptors all come from a woman in her 50s in good health and CMV-seropositive. Both conserved end residues are trimmed from each CDR3. Clone size is shown for a subset of rows, as once, few, many or a class of expanded clone.

TRBV5-5,TRBJ1-5,NA,ASSFGQGDQPQH
TRBV6-5,TRBJ2-7,NA,ASSLSGRGVYEQY
TRBV5-5,TRBJ1-5,NA,ASSLAPHQPQH
TRBV11-2,TRBJ2-5,NA,ASSLYETQY
TRBV10-3,TRBJ2-1,NA,AISETQRGDNEQF
TRBV28,TRBJ2-7,NA,ASSAYHRDPIPYEQY
TRBV9,TRBJ2-3,NA,ASSPRGSTDTQY
TRBV7-9,TRBJ2-5,NA,ASSPLEGRKTQY
TRBV4-2,TRBJ2-3,NA,ASSQELSGTDTQY
TRBV2,TRBJ2-2,NA,ASREGAPNTGELF
TRBV27,TRBJ2-7,once,ASSSKTTIGYEQY
TRBV2,TRBJ2-4,NA,ASRSGTRKNIQY
TRBV2,TRBJ2-6,NA,ASSVGSLGANVLT
TRBV10-2,TRBJ1-2,NA,ASSDQDYGYT
TRBV25-1,TRBJ1-3,NA,ASSEAGRNTIY
TRBV19,TRBJ1-2,NA,ASSLRENYGYT
TRBV28,TRBJ1-5,NA,ASSLGQGNQPQH
TRBV6-1,TRBJ2-1,NA,ASRGQLASDEQF
TRBV4-1,TRBJ2-2,NA,ASSQGVSGTGTGELF
TRBV4-1,TRBJ1-2,few,ASSQGGADFYGYT
TRBV11-2,TRBJ2-2,NA,ASSPEGQVTGELF
TRBV19,TRBJ2-2,NA,ASLVPNTGELF
TRBV19,TRBJ2-3,NA,ASEKTGGTDTQY
TRBV11-2,TRBJ2-2,NA,ASSSIRDPGELF
TRBV7-2,TRBJ1-2,NA,ASSFEGARGGYT
TRBV5-1,TRBJ1-1,few,ASSLAFLNTEAF
TRBV4-1,TRBJ2-7,few,ASRRSYLAGASEEQY
TRBV6-1,TRBJ1-5,few,ASSEDRGLQPQH
TRBV7-9,TRBJ1-2,NA,ASSLASRANGRDGYT
TRBV5-6,TRBJ1-1,NA,ASSGTGVNTEAF
TRBV5-5,TRBJ2-1,NA,ASSLVSGGSNEQF
TRBV5-1,TRBJ2-5,NA,ASSSYGGPETQY
TRBV18,TRBJ1-2,NA,ASSPGTGYYGYT
TRBV6-5,TRBJ2-2,once,ASSYLRGGAGELF
TRBV4-2,TRBJ2-1,NA,ASSQDPGLAVFSEQF